This T cell receptor beta chain was recovered during a study of response to subunit inactivated influenza vaccine. After removal of 4 bases from V and 7 bases from J, the junction contained 7 bases not matched to a gene. This CDR3 spans 14 amino acids. CDR1 SQVTM and CDR2 ANQGSEA come from the germline V gene. TCRdb processed the RT-PCR reads anew with MiXCR; each CDR3 protein has one entry. The table has just under 550,000 distinct CDR3 sequences, roughly 23% seen once. These data were also reused for a study on T cells expressing NK-cell markers. Per that study: UMI-tagged 5'RACE template switching yielded the TCR beta cDNA. Each TCR beta repertoire originated in sorted T cells that were CD3+CD56+NKG2C+, CD3+CD56+NKG2C- or CD3+CD56-NKG2C+. With an anti-gamma-delta TCR antibody, sorting in several experiments was kept to alpha-beta TCR T cells. NKG2C+ dominant clonotype frequencies in 6 or 7 donors were roughly 1.0-7.5% of CD8+ T cells. Four donors showed these clonotypes also leading the CD3+CD56-NKG2C+ fraction.

This chain uses TRBV29-1 with TRBJ1-6; TRBD1 matches 7 bases. The receptor was derived from a man aged 45 to 65 who received an inactivated influenza vaccine. The material sequenced was CD4+ T cells sorted from PBMCs, taken about 13 days after vaccination. CDR3 DNA: TGCAGCGTTGCTGTTCAGGGGGGCAATTCACCCCTCCACTTT. This translates into CSVAVQGGNSPLHF.